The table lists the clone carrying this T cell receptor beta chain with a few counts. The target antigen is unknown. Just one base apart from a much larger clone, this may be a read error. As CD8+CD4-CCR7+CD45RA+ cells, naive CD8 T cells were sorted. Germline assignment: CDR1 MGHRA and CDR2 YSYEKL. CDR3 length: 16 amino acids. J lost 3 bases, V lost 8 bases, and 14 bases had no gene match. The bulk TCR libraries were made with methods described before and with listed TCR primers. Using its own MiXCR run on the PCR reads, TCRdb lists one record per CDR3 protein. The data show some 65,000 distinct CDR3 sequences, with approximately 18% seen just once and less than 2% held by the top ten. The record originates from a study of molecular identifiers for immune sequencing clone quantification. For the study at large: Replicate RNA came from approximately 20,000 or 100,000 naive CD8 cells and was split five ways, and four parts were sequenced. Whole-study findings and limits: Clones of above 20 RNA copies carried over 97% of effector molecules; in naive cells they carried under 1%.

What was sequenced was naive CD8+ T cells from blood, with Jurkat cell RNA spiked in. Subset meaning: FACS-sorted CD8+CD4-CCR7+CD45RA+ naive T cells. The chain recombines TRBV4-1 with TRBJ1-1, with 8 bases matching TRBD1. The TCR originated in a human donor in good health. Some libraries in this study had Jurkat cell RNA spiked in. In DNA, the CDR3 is TGCGCCAGCCGCCTCCCAGGGGGCTGGGGGGACACTGAAGCTTTCTTT. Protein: CASRLPGGWGDTEAFF.